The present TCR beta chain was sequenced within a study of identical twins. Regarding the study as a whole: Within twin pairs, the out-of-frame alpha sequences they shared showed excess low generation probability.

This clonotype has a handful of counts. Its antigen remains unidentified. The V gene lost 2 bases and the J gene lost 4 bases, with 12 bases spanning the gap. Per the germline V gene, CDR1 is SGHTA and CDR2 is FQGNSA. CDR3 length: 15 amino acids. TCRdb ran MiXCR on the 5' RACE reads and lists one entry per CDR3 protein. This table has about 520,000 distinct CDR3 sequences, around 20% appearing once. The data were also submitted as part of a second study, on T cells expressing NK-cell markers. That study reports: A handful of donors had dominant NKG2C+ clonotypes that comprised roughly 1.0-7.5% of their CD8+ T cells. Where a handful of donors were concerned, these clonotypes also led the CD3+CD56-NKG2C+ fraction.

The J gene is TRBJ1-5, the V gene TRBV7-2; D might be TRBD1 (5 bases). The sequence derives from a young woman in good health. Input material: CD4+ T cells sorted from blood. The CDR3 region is CASSLNPPGNQPQHF. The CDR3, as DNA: TGTGCCAGCAGCTTAAATCCCCCAGGGAATCAGCCCCAGCATTTT. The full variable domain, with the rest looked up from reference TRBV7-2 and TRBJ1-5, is GAGVSQSPSNKVTEKGKDVELRCDPISGHTALYWYRQSLGQGLEFLIYFQGNSAPDKSGLPSDRFSAERTGGSVSTLTIQRTQQEDSAVYLCASSLNPPGNQPQHFGDGTRLSIL.